The rows below give T cell receptor beta chains drawn from one sample of a study of blood T cell repertoires in COVID-19. Data came from immunoSEQ multiplex PCR; TCRdb stores just in-frame clones and leaves some out. The sample records 180,000 or so clones, roughly 88% being singletons. Sequences were obtained from PBMCs or T cells enriched from blood (not recorded which). These receptors were obtained from a woman aged 55-75 years who had recovered from COVID-19. Both conserved end residues are part of each CDR3. The D gene is left open where the match is weak. Expanded clones are given a class, and other clones once, few, many or no size at all.

v_gene: TRBV28
j_gene: TRBJ2-7
d_gene: -
abundance: -
CDR3nt: TGTGCCAGCAGTGGGGGGGCTGCCGTCGACAAGCAGTACTTC
CDR3aa: CASSGGAAVDKQYF

v_gene: TRBV9
j_gene: TRBJ1-1
d_gene: -
abundance: many
CDR3nt: TGTGCCAGCAGCGCGCGGGGTAGGGATGAAGCTTTCTTT
CDR3aa: CASSARGRDEAFF

v_gene: TRBV14
j_gene: TRBJ1-1
d_gene: -
abundance: -
CDR3nt: TGTGCCAGCAGCCCGCAGGGAATGACGAGAGCTTTCTTT
CDR3aa: CASSPQGMTRAFF

v_gene: TRBV3-1/TRBV3-2
j_gene: TRBJ2-2
d_gene: TRBD1
abundance: once
CDR3nt: TGTGCCAGCAGCCCCTCGCCGGGACAGGGAGGTAAAACCGGGGAGCTGTTTTTT
CDR3aa: CASSPSPGQGGKTGELFF

v_gene: TRBV6-1
j_gene: TRBJ1-1
d_gene: -
abundance: -
CDR3nt: TGTGCCAGCAGTGAAGCAGGCAGGGGAGTCGCTGAAGCTTTCTTT
CDR3aa: CASSEAGRGVAEAFF

v_gene: TRBV4-1
j_gene: TRBJ2-3
d_gene: -
abundance: many
CDR3nt: TGCGCCAGCAGCCAAGATCCTACCTATACGCAGTATTTT
CDR3aa: CASSQDPTYTQYF

v_gene: TRBV11-2
j_gene: TRBJ1-6
d_gene: -
abundance: -
CDR3nt: TGTGCCAGCAGCTTAGATACAGGGCGGAATTCACCCCTCCACTTT
CDR3aa: CASSLDTGRNSPLHF

v_gene: TRBV5-1
j_gene: TRBJ1-4
d_gene: TRBD1
abundance: -
CDR3nt: TGCGCCAGCAGCTTGGGGAGACGACAGGGGAGGAGTGAAAAACTGTTTTTT
CDR3aa: CASSLGRRQGRSEKLFF

v_gene: TRBV6-5
j_gene: TRBJ1-5
d_gene: -
abundance: -
CDR3nt: TGTGCCAGCAGTTACGGAGTTAATAGCAATCAGCCCCAGCATTTT
CDR3aa: CASSYGVNSNQPQHF

v_gene: TRBV7-9
j_gene: TRBJ1-3
d_gene: -
abundance: -
CDR3nt: TGTGCCAGCAGCTTAGTCTTTGACAGCGTTTCTGGAAACACCATATATTTT
CDR3aa: CASSLVFDSVSGNTIYF

v_gene: TRBV19
j_gene: TRBJ1-1
d_gene: TRBD1
abundance: -
CDR3nt: TGTGCCAGTAGTATCAGGGGGGCTGAAGCTTTCTTT
CDR3aa: CASSIRGAEAFF

v_gene: TRBV18
j_gene: TRBJ1-5
d_gene: -
abundance: -
CDR3nt: TGTGCCAGCTCACGCGACAGATGGAATCAGCCCCAGCATTTT
CDR3aa: CASSRDRWNQPQHF

v_gene: TRBV2
j_gene: TRBJ1-1
d_gene: TRBD1
abundance: many
CDR3nt: TGTGCCAGCAGTCCCACCGGGACAGGCCTTACTGAAGCTTTCTTT
CDR3aa: CASSPTGTGLTEAFF

v_gene: TRBV20-1
j_gene: TRBJ2-7
d_gene: -
abundance: few
CDR3nt: TGCAGTGCTAGTTCGTCCTTTTCCTACGAGCAGTACTTC
CDR3aa: CSASSSFSYEQYF

v_gene: TRBV21-1
j_gene: TRBJ2-3
d_gene: -
abundance: -
CDR3nt: TGTGCCAGCAGCAAAGGCCGGGAAGCAGGGGTAGGGACAGATACGCAGTATTTT
CDR3aa: CASSKGREAGVGTDTQYF

v_gene: TRBV5-1
j_gene: TRBJ2-2
d_gene: TRBD2
abundance: -
CDR3nt: TGCGCCAGCAGCTTGAAGCGGGAGTCTGGGGAGCTGTTTTTT
CDR3aa: CASSLKRESGELFF

v_gene: TRBV10-1
j_gene: TRBJ2-7
d_gene: TRBD2
abundance: once
CDR3nt: TGCGCCAGCAGTGTTCAAAGCGGGGCCCCTCCCTACGAGCAGTACTTC
CDR3aa: CASSVQSGAPPYEQYF

v_gene: TRBV5-1
j_gene: TRBJ2-7
d_gene: TRBD1
abundance: -
CDR3nt: TGCGCCAGCAGCTACGGACAGGGGGTCTACGAGCAGTACTTC
CDR3aa: CASSYGQGVYEQYF

v_gene: TRBV5-1
j_gene: TRBJ2-1
d_gene: TRBD2
abundance: -
CDR3nt: TGCGCCAGCAGTGGGGGACTAGCAGAGTACAATGAGCAGTTCTTC
CDR3aa: CASSGGLAEYNEQFF

v_gene: TRBV12-3/TRBV12-4
j_gene: TRBJ2-7
d_gene: TRBD1
abundance: -
CDR3nt: TGTGCCAGCAGGCGGACAGGAGACTACGAGCAGTACTTC
CDR3aa: CASRRTGDYEQYF

v_gene: TRBV15
j_gene: TRBJ2-1
d_gene: TRBD2
abundance: -
CDR3nt: TGTGCCACCAGCACTTTAGCGGGAGGGGCCTACAATGAGCAGTTCTTC
CDR3aa: CATSTLAGGAYNEQFF

v_gene: TRBV11-3
j_gene: TRBJ2-1
d_gene: TRBD2
abundance: -
CDR3nt: TGTGCCAGCAGCCTTAGCGGGGGGGAGAATGAGCAGTTCTTC
CDR3aa: CASSLSGGENEQFF